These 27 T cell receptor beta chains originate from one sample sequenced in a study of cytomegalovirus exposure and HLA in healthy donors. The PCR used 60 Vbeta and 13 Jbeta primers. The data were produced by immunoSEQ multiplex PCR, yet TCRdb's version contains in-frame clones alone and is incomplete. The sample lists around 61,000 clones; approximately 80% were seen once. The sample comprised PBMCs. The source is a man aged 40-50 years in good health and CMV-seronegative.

CDR3 region: CASSLRSGSYGEQFF. CDR3 DNA: TGTGCCAGCAGCTTACGTTCGGGGAGCTACGGTGAGCAGTTCTTC. This sequence joins TRBV7-8 and TRBJ2-1; TRBD2 might be the D (5 bases). V lost 2 bases, J lost 9 bases, and 17 bases lay in between. Germline V gives CDR1 SGHVS, CDR2 FQNEAQ. The CDR3 contains 15 residues.

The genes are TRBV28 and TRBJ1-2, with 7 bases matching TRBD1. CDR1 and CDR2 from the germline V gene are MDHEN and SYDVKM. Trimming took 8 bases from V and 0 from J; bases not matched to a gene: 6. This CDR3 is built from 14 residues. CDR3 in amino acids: CASRIGTANYGYTF. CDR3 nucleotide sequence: TGTGCCAGCCGAATCGGGACAGCTAACTATGGCTACACCTTC.

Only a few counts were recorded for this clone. CDR3 nucleotide sequence: TGTGCCAGCACCGAATCCCGGGGGGCTAAAGCCAAAAACATTCAGTACTTC. This codes for CASTESRGAKAKNIQYF. The rearrangement joins TRBV21-1 to TRBJ2-4; the table's D call, TRBD2, was not checked against the DNA. TRBV21-1 is a recognized pseudogene. The CDR3 is 17 residues long.

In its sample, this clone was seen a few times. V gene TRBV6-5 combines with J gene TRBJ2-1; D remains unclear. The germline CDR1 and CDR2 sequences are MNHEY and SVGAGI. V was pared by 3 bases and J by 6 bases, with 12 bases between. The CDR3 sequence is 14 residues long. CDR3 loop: CASSYLIASNEQFF. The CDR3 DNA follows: TGTGCCAGCAGTTATCTCATCGCCAGCAATGAGCAGTTCTTC.

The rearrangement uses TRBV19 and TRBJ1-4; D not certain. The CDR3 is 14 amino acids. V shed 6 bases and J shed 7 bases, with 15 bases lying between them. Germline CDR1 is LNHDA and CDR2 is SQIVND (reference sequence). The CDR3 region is CASRDRGIGEKLFF. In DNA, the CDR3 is TGTGCCAGTAGAGACCGGGGAATAGGTGAAAAACTGTTTTTT.

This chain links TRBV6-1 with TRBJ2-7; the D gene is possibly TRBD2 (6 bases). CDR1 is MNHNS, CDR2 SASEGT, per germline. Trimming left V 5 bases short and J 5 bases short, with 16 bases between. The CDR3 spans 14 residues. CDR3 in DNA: TGTGCCAGCAGTATAAGGGACTTGGAGAACGAGCAGTACGTC. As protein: CASSIRDLENEQYV.

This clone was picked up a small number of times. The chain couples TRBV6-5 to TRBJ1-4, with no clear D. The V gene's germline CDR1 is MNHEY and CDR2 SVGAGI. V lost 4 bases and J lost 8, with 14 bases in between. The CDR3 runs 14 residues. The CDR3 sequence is CASSSPTAREKLFF. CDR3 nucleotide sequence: TGTGCCAGCAGTTCCCCGACGGCCAGGGAAAAACTGTTTTTT.

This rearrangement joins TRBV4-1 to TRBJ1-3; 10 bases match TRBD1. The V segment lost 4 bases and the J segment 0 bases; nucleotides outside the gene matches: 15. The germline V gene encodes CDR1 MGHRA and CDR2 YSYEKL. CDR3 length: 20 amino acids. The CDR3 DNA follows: TGCGCCAGCAGCCTAGCCGGGACAGGGGCGTCTCAAAGCTCTGGAAACACCATATATTTT. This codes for CASSLAGTGASQSSGNTIYF.

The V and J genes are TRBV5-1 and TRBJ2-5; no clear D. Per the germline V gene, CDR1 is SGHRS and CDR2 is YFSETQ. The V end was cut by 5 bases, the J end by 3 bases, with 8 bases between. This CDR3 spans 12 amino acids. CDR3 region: CASRSEEETQYF. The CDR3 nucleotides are TGCGCCAGCAGGTCAGAAGAAGAGACCCAGTACTTC.

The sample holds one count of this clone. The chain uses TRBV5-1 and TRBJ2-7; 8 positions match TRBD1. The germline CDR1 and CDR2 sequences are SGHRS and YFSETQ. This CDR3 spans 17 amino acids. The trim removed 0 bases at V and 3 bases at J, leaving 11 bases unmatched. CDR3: CASSLVGQGSGNYEQYF. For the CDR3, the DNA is TGCGCCAGCAGCTTGGTTGGACAGGGCTCTGGGAACTACGAGCAGTACTTC.

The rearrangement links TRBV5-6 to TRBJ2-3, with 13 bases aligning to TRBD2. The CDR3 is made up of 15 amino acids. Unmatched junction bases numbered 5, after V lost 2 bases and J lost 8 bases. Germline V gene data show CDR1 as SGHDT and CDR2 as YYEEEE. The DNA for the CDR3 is TGTGCCAGCAGCTTCACTAGCGGGGGGGTGACTACGCAGTATTTT. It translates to CASSFTSGGVTTQYF.

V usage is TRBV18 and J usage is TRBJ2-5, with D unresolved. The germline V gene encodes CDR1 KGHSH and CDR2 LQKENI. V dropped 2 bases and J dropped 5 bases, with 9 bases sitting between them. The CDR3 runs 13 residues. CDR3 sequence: CASSPVGVETQYF. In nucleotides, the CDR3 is TGTGCCAGCTCACCAGTGGGCGTGGAGACCCAGTACTTC. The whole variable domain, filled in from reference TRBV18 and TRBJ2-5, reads NAGVMQNPRHLVRRRGQEARLRCSPMKGHSHVYWYRQLPEEGLKFMVYLQKENIIDESGMPKERFSAEFPKEGPSILRIQQVVRGDSAAYFCASSPVGVETQYFGPGTRLLVL.

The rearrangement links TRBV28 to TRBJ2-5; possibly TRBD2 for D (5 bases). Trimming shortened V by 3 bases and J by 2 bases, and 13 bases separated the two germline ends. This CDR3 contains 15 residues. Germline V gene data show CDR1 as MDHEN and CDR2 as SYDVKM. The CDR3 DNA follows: TGTGCCAGCAGTTTCGCCCCCGGGAATCAAGAGACCCAGTACTTC. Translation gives CASSFAPGNQETQYF. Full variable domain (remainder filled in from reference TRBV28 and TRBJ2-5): DVKVTQSSRYLVKRTGEKVFLECVQDMDHENMFWYRQDPGLGLRLIYFSYDVKMKEKGDIPEGYSVSREKKERFSLILESASTNQTSMYLCASSFAPGNQETQYFGPGTRLLVL.

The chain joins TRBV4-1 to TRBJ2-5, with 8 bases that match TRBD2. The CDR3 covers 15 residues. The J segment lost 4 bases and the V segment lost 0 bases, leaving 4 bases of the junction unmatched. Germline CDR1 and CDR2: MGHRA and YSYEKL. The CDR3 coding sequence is TGCGCCAGCAGCCAAGAGGGGACTAGTCGAGAGACCCAGTACTTC. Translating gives CASSQEGTSRETQYF.

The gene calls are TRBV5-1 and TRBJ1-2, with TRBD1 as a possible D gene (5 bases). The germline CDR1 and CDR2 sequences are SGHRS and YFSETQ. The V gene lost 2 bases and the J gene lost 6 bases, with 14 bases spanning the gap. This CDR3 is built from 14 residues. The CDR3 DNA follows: TGCGCCAGCAGCTTAACGGGGGATTTGGATGGCTACACCTTC. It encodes CASSLTGDLDGYTF.

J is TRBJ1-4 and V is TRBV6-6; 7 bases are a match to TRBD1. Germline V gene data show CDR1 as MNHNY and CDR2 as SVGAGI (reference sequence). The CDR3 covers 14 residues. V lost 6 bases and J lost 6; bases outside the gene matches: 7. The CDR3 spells CASSQDRAYEKLFF. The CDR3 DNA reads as TGTGCCAGCAGCCAAGACAGGGCCTATGAAAAACTGTTTTTT.

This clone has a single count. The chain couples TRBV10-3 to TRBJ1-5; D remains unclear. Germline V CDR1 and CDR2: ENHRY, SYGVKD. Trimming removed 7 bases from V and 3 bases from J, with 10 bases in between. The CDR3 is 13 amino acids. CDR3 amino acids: CAITEANNQPQHF. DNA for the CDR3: TGTGCCATCACGGAGGCGAACAATCAGCCCCAGCATTTT.

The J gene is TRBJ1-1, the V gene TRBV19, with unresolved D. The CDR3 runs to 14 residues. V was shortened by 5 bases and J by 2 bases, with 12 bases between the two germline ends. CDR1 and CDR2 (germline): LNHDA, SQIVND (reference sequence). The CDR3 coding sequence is TGTGCCAGTAGTTTGGGGAGAGGAAACACTGAAGCTTTCTTT. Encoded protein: CASSLGRGNTEAFF.

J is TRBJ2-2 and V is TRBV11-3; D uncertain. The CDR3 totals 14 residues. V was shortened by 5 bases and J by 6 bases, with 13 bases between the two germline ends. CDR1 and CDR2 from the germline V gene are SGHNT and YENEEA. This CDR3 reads CASSPLKTAGELFF. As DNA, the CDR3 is TGTGCCAGCAGCCCACTTAAGACTGCCGGGGAGCTGTTTTTT.

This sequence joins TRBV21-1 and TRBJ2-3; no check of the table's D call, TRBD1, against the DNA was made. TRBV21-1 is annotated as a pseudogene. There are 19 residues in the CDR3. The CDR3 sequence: CASSKEDREAGCLTDTQYF. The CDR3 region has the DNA TGTGCCAGCAGCAAAGAGGACAGGGAGGCAGGATGCCTCACAGATACGCAGTATTTT.

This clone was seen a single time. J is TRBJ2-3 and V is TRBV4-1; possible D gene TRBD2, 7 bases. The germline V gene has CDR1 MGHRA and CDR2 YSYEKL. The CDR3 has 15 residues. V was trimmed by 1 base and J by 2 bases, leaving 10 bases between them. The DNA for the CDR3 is TGCGCCAGCAGCCAAGGGCGGGGGCCCACAGATACGCAGTATTTT. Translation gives CASSQGRGPTDTQYF.

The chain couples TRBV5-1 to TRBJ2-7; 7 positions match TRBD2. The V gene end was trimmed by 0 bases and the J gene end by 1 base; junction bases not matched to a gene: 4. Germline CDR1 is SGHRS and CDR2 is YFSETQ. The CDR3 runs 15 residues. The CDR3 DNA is TGCGCCAGCAGCTTGGTGGGGGGGGGATCCTACGAGCAGTACTTC. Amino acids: CASSLVGGGSYEQYF.

The CDR3 bases are TGTGCCAGCAGTGAAGGCCGGCGGGGCTACGAGCAGTACTTC. As protein: CASSEGRRGYEQYF. The chain links TRBV2 to TRBJ2-7, with TRBD2 as a possible D gene (6 bases). This CDR3 comprises 14 residues. Trimming stripped 1 base from V and 3 bases from J, with 10 bases between. CDR1 SNHLY and CDR2 FYNNEI come from the germline V gene.

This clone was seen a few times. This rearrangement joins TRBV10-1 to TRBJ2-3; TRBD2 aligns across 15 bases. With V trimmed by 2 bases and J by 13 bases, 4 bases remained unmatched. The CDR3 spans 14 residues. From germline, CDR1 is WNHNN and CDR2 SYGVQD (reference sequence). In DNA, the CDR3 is TGCGCCAGCAGTGAGGGACTAGCGGGGGGGTCTAAGTATTTT. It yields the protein CASSEGLAGGSKYF.

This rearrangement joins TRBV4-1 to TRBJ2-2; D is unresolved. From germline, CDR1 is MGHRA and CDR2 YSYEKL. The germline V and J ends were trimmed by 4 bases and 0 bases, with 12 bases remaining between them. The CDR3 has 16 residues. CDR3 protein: CASSLRLVANTGELFF. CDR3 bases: TGCGCCAGCAGCCTGAGATTGGTCGCGAACACCGGGGAGCTGTTTTTT.

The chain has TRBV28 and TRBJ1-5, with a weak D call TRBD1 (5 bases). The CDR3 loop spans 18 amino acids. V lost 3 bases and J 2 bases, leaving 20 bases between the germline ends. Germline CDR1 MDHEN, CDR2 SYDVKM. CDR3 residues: CASSFLIPTRVGNQPQHF. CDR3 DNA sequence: TGTGCCAGCAGTTTTCTAATACCCACCAGGGTGGGCAATCAGCCCCAGCATTTT.

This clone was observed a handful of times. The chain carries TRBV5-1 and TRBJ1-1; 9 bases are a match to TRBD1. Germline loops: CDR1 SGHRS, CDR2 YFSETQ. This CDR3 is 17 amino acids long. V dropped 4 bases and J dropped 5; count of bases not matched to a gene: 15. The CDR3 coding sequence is TGCGCCAGCAGCACATCCGGGACAGGGCTTGGTGTTACTGAAGCTTTCTTT. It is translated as CASSTSGTGLGVTEAFF.